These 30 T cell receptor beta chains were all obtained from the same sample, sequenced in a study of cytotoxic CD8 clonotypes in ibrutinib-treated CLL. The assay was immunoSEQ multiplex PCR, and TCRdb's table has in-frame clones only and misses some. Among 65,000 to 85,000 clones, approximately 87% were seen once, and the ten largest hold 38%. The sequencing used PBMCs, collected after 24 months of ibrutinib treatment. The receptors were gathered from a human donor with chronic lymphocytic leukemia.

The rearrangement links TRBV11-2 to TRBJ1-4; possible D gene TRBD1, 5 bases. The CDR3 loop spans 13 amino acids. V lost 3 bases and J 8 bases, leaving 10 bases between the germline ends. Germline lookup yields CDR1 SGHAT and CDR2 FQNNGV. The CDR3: CASSLGQDEKLFF. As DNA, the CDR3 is TGTGCCAGCAGCTTGGGGCAGGACGAAAAACTGTTTTTT. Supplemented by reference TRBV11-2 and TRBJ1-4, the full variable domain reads EAGVAQSPRYKIIEKRQSVAFWCNPISGHATLYWYQQILGQGPKLLIQFQNNGVVDDSQLPKDRFSAERLKGVDSTLKIQPAKLEDSAVYLCASSLGQDEKLFFGSGTQLSVL.

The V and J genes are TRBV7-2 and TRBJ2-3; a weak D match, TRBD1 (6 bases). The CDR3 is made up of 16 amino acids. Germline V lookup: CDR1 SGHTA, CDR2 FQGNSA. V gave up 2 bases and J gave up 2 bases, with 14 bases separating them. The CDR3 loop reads CASSLRGQRNTDTQYF. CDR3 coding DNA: TGTGCCAGCAGCTTAAGGGGACAACGAAACACAGATACGCAGTATTTT.

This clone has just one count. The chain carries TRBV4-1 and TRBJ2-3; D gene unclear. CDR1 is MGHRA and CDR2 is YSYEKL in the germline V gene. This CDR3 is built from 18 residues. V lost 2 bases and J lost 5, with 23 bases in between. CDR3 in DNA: TGCGCCAGCAGCCAATACCCCCTTGGGTTATCGAAGGGAGATACGCAGTATTTT. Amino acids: CASSQYPLGLSKGDTQYF.

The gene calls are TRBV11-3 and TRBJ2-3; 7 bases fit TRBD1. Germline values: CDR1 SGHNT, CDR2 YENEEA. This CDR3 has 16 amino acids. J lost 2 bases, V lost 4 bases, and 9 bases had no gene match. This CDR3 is CASSYSSTGYTDTQYF. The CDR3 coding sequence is TGTGCCAGCAGCTACTCATCGACAGGGTACACAGATACGCAGTATTTT.

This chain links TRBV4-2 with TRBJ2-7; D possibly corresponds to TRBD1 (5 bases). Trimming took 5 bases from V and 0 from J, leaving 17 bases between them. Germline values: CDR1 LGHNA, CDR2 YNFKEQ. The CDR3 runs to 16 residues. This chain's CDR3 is CASSLAEWGRSYEQYF. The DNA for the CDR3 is TGTGCCAGCAGCTTGGCCGAATGGGGCCGCTCCTACGAGCAGTACTTC.

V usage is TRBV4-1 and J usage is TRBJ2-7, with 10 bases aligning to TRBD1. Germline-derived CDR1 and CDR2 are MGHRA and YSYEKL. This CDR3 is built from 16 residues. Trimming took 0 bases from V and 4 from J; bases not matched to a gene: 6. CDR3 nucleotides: TGCGCCAGCAGCCAAGATCCGGGACAGGGGTTTTACGAGCAGTACTTC. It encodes CASSQDPGQGFYEQYF.

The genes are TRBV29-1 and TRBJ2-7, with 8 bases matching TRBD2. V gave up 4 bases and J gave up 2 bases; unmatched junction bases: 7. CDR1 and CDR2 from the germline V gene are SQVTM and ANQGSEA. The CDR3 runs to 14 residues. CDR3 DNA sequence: TGCAGCGTTGCCCGTCGGGAGGGAGCCTACGAGCAGTACTTC. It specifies CSVARREGAYEQYF.

The CDR3 DNA sequence: TGTGCCAGCTCATCGGACAGTATGGGGCCCCAGCATTTT. The encoded protein is CASSSDSMGPQHF. J is TRBJ1-5 and V is TRBV18, with D possibly matching TRBD1 (6 bases). The CDR3 has 13 amino acids. Germline V gene sequence: CDR1 KGHSH, CDR2 LQKENI. V lost 5 bases to trimming and J lost 9 bases, with 14 bases between them.

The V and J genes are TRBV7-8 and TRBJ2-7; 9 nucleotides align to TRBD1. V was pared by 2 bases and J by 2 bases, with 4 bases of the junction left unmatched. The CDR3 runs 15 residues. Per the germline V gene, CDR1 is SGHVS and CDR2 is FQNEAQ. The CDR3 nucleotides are TGTGCCAGCAGCTTACAGGGGACAGGGCCCTACGAGCAGTACTTC. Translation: CASSLQGTGPYEQYF.

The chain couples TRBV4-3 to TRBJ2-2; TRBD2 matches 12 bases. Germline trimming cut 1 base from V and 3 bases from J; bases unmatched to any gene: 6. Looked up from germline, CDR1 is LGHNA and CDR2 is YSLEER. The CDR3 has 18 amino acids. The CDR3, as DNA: TGCGCCAGCAGCCAAGCCCTAGCGGGAGGGCCGGACACCGGGGAGCTGTTTTTT. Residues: CASSQALAGGPDTGELFF.

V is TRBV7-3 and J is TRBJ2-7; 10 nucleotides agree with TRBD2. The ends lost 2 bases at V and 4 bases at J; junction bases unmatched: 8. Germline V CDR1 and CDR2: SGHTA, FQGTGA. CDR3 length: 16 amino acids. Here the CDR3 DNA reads TGTGCCAGCAGCTTATTAGCGGGAGGCCCGCCTTACGAGCAGTACTTC. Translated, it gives CASSLLAGGPPYEQYF.

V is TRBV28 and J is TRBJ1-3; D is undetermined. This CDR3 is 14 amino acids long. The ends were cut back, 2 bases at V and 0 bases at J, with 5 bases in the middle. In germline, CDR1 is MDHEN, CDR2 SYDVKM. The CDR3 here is CASSLGSSGNTIYF. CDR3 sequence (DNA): TGTGCCAGCAGTTTAGGCAGCTCTGGAAACACCATATATTTT.

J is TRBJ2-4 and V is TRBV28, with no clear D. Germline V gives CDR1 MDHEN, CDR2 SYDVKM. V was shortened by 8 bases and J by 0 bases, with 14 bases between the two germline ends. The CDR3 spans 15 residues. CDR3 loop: CASLKETGAKNIQYF. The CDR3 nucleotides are TGTGCCAGCCTGAAGGAGACCGGAGCCAAAAACATTCAGTACTTC.

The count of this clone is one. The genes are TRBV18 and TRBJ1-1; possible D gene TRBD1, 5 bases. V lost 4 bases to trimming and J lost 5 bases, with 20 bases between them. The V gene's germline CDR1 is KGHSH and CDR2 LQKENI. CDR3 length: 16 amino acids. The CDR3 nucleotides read TGTGCCAGCTCACAAGCATCCGGCAGGGAGGTGACTGAAGCTTTCTTT. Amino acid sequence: CASSQASGREVTEAFF.

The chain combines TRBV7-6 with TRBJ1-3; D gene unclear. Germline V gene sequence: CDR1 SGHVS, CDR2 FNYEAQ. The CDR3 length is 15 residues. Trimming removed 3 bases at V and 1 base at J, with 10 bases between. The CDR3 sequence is CASSLGVVSGNTIYF. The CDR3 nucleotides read TGTGCCAGCAGCTTGGGCGTGGTATCTGGAAACACCATATATTTT.

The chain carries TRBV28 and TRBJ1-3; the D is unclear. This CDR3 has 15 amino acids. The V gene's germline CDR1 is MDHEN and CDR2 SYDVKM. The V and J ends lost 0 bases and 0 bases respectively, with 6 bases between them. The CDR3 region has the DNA TGTGCCAGCAGTTTATGGAGCGACTCTGGAAACACCATATATTTT. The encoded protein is CASSLWSDSGNTIYF.

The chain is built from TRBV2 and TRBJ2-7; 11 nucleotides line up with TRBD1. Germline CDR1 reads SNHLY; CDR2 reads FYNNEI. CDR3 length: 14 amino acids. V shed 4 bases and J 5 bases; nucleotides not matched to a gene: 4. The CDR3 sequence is CASSVGTGGDEQYF. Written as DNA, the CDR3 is TGTGCCAGCAGTGTTGGGACAGGGGGAGACGAGCAGTACTTC.

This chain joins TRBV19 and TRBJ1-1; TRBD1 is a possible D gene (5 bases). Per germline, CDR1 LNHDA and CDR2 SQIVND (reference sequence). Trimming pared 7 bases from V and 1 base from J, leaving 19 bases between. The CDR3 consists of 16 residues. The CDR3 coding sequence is TGTGCCAGTATGCTTAACCCGGGACTTAGGAACACTGAAGCTTTCTTT. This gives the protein CASMLNPGLRNTEAFF.

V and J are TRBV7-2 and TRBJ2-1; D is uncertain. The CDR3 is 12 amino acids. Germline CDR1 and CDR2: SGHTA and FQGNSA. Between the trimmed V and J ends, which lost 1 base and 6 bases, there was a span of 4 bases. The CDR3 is CASSLDRNEQFF. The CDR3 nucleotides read TGTGCCAGCAGCTTAGACCGCAATGAGCAGTTCTTC. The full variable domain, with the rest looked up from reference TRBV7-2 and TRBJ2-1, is GAGVSQSPSNKVTEKGKDVELRCDPISGHTALYWYRQSLGQGLEFLIYFQGNSAPDKSGLPSDRFSAERTGGSVSTLTIQRTQQEDSAVYLCASSLDRNEQFFGPGTRLTVL.

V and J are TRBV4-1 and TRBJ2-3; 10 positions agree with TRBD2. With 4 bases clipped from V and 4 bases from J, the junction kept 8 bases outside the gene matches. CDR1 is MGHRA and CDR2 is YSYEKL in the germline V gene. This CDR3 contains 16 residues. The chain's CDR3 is CASSRRTSGKPDTQYF. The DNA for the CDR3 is TGCGCCAGCAGCCGCCGGACTAGCGGAAAACCAGATACGCAGTATTTT.

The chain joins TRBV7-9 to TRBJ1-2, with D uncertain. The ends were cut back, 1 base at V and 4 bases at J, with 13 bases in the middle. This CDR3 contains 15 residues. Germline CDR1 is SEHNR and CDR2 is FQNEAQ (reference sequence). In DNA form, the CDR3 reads TGTGCCAGCAGCTTAGGTAGTCCGGGGAGCTATGGCTACACCTTC. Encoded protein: CASSLGSPGSYGYTF.

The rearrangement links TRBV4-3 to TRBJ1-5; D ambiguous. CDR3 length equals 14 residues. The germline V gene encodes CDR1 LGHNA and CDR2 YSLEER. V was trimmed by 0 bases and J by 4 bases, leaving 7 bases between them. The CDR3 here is CASSQDFGNQPQHF. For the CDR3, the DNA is TGCGCCAGCAGCCAAGACTTCGGGAATCAGCCCCAGCATTTT.

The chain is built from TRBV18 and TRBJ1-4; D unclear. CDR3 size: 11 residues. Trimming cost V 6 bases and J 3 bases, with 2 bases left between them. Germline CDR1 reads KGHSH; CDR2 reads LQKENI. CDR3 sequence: CASSSNEKLFF. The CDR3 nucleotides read TGTGCCAGCTCCTCTAATGAAAAACTGTTTTTT. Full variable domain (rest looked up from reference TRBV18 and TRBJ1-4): NAGVMQNPRHLVRRRGQEARLRCSPMKGHSHVYWYRQLPEEGLKFMVYLQKENIIDESGMPKERFSAEFPKEGPSILRIQQVVRGDSAAYFCASSSNEKLFFGSGTQLSVL.

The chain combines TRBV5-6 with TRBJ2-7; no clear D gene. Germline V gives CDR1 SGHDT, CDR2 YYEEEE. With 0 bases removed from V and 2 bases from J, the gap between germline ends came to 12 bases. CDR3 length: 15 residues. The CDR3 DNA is TGTGCCAGCAGCTTGGTGGCTAGACCTCCCTACGAGCAGTACTTC. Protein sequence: CASSLVARPPYEQYF.

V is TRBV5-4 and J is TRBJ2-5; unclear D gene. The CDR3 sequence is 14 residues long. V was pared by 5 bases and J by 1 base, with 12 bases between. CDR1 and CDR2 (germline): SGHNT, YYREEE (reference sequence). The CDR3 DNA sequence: TGTGCCAGCAGGGTTGGGCAGATCCAAGAGACCCAGTACTTC. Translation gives CASRVGQIQETQYF.

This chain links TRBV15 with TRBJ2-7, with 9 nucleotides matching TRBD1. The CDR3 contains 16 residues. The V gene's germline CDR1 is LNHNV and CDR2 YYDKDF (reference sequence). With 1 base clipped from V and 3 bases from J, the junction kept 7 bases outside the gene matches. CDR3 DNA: TGTGCCACCAGCAGAGGGGGGGGACAGGGATTCTACGAGCAGTACTTC. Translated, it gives CATSRGGGQGFYEQYF.

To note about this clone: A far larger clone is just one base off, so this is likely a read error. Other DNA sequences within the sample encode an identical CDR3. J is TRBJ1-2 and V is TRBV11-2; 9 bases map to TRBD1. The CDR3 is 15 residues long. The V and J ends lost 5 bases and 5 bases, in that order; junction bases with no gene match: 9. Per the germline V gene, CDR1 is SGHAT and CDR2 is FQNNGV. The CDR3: CASSHRQGVGYGYTF. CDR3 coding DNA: TGTGCCAGCAGCCACAGACAGGGGGTCGGGTATGGCTACACCTTC.

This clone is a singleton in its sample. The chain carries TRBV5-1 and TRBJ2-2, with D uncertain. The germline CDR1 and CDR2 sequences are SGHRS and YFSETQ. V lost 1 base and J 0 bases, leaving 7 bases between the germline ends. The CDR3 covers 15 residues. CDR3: CASSLRVSNTGELFF. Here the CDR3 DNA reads TGCGCCAGCAGCTTGAGGGTATCGAACACCGGGGAGCTGTTTTTT.

The CDR3 nucleotides read TGTGCCAGCACCCCGGACAGGGGGTATGGCTACACCTTC. Translated, it gives CASTPDRGYGYTF. The chain recombines TRBV5-6 with TRBJ1-2, with 10 nucleotides matching TRBD1. The CDR3 has 13 amino acids. The germline V gene encodes CDR1 SGHDT and CDR2 YYEEEE. The V and J ends lost 6 bases and 5 bases, in that order; junction bases with no gene match: 4.

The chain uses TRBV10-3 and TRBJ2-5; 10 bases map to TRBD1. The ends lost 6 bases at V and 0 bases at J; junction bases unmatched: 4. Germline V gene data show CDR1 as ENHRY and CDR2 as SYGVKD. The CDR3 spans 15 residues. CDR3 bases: TGTGCCATCAGGCCGGACAGGGGGAACCAAGAGACCCAGTACTTC. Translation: CAIRPDRGNQETQYF.